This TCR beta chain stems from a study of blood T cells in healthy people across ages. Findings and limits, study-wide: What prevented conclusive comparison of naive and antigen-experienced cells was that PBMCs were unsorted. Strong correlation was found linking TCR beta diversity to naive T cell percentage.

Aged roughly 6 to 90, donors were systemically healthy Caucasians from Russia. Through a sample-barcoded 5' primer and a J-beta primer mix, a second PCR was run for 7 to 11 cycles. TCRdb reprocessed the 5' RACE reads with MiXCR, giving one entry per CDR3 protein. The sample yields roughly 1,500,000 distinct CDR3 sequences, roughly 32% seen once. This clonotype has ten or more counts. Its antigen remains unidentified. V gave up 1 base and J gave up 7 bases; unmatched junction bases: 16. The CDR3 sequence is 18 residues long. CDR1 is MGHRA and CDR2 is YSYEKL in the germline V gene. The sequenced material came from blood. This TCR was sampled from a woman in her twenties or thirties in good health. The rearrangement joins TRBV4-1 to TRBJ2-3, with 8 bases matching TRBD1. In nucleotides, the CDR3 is TGCGCCAGCAGCCAAGGGATCGGACAGGGAGTTGGGGGGAATACGCAGTATTTT. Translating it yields CASSQGIGQGVGGNTQYF.